A selection of T cell receptor beta chains follows, all from one sample in a study of T-cell reconstitution after alpha-beta-depleted transplantation in children. TCRdb reanalysed the PCR reads using MiXCR and keeps one entry per CDR3 protein. The sample holds roughly 420,000 distinct CDR3 sequences, around 15% seen once. Sequenced material: PBMCs, mostly from graft donor cells, taken 360 days after TCRalphabeta/CD19-depleted stem cell transplant. All receptors derive from a boy younger than two who had a stem cell transplant for Wiskott-Aldrich syndrome, so the T cells may come from the graft donor. CDR3s include the opening cysteine and the closing phenylalanine or tryptophan. Fields, in order: J gene, V gene, clone size, D gene, CDR3 protein, CDR3 DNA. The D gene is left open where the match is weak. A row's size may be missing; if present it is once, few, many or a size class.

j_call: TRBJ2-3; v_call: TRBV7-2; clone_size: .; d_call: TRBD2; cdr3_aa: CASSLSGTSGRWADTQYF; cdr3_nt: TGTGCCAGCAGCTTAAGCGGGACTAGCGGGAGGTGGGCAGATACGCAGTATTTT
j_call: TRBJ2-1; v_call: TRBV7-6; clone_size: few; d_call: TRBD1; cdr3_aa: CASSPGQLSYNEQFF; cdr3_nt: TGTGCCAGCAGCCCGGGACAGCTCTCCTACAATGAGCAGTTCTTC
j_call: TRBJ2-1; v_call: TRBV7-9; clone_size: .; d_call: .; cdr3_aa: CASSLGVRRDSNEQFF; cdr3_nt: TGTGCCAGCAGCTTAGGAGTCCGTCGGGATAGCAATGAGCAGTTCTTC
j_call: TRBJ1-2; v_call: TRBV12-3/TRBV12-4; clone_size: few; d_call: TRBD1; cdr3_aa: CARTQGDYGYTF; cdr3_nt: TGTGCCAGAACACAGGGGGACTATGGCTACACCTTC
j_call: TRBJ2-7; v_call: TRBV13; clone_size: few; d_call: .; cdr3_aa: CASSRRQYEQYF; cdr3_nt: TGTGCCAGCAGCCGGCGACAGTACGAGCAGTACTTC
j_call: TRBJ2-7; v_call: TRBV5-1; clone_size: many; d_call: .; cdr3_aa: CASSFEGLEQYF; cdr3_nt: TGCGCCAGCAGCTTCGAAGGGCTCGAGCAGTACTTC
j_call: TRBJ1-2; v_call: TRBV20-1; clone_size: .; d_call: TRBD1; cdr3_aa: CSADLSTDRFNGYTF; cdr3_nt: TGCAGTGCTGACCTATCTACGGACAGGTTTAATGGCTACACCTTC
j_call: TRBJ2-1; v_call: TRBV12-3/TRBV12-4; clone_size: few; d_call: TRBD2; cdr3_aa: CASSLAVFRTSGDNEQFF; cdr3_nt: TGTGCCAGCAGTTTAGCAGTGTTCAGGACTAGCGGGGACAATGAGCAGTTCTTC
j_call: TRBJ2-7; v_call: TRBV10-3; clone_size: .; d_call: .; cdr3_aa: CAISDPGVAYEQYF; cdr3_nt: TGTGCCATCAGTGACCCGGGGGTTGCCTACGAGCAGTACTTC
j_call: TRBJ2-7; v_call: TRBV7-8; clone_size: .; d_call: TRBD2; cdr3_aa: CASRSSGGVYEQYF; cdr3_nt: TGTGCCAGCAGGTCTAGCGGGGGGGTCTACGAGCAGTACTTC
j_call: TRBJ1-1; v_call: TRBV20-1; clone_size: .; d_call: .; cdr3_aa: CSAQGGGANTEAFF; cdr3_nt: TGCAGTGCCCAAGGGGGGGGAGCCAACACTGAAGCTTTCTTT
j_call: TRBJ1-5; v_call: TRBV11-2; clone_size: few; d_call: .; cdr3_aa: CASSLYDNQPQHF; cdr3_nt: TGTGCCAGCAGCCTTTATGACAATCAGCCCCAGCATTTT
j_call: TRBJ2-1; v_call: TRBV11-1; clone_size: .; d_call: .; cdr3_aa: CASSLGYRATRSYNEQFF; cdr3_nt: TGTGCCAGCAGCTTAGGCTATAGGGCAACCCGCTCCTACAATGAGCAGTTCTTC
j_call: TRBJ2-3; v_call: TRBV7-9; clone_size: many; d_call: TRBD2; cdr3_aa: CASSPRTSGYTDTQYF; cdr3_nt: TGTGCCAGCAGCCCACGGACTAGCGGGTACACAGATACGCAGTATTTT
j_call: TRBJ2-5; v_call: TRBV10-3; clone_size: .; d_call: TRBD1; cdr3_aa: CAISGGQITQETQYF; cdr3_nt: TGTGCCATCAGTGGGGGACAGATAACACAAGAGACCCAGTACTTC
j_call: TRBJ2-5; v_call: TRBV10-3; clone_size: few; d_call: .; cdr3_aa: CAISASGTLRETQYF; cdr3_nt: TGTGCCATCAGCGCATCCGGGACTCTGAGAGAGACCCAGTACTTC
j_call: TRBJ2-2; v_call: TRBV7-6; clone_size: few; d_call: .; cdr3_aa: CASSSFVAAGELFF; cdr3_nt: TGTGCCAGCAGCTCATTCGTAGCGGCCGGGGAGCTGTTTTTT
j_call: TRBJ2-1; v_call: TRBV5-1; clone_size: few; d_call: TRBD2; cdr3_aa: CASSPGTSGRRDEQFF; cdr3_nt: TGCGCCAGCAGCCCAGGGACTAGCGGGAGAAGGGATGAGCAGTTCTTC
j_call: TRBJ2-7; v_call: TRBV14; clone_size: few; d_call: TRBD1; cdr3_aa: CASSQRGQTYEQYF; cdr3_nt: TGTGCCAGCAGCCAAAGGGGACAGACCTACGAGCAGTACTTC
j_call: TRBJ2-7; v_call: TRBV6-5; clone_size: few; d_call: .; cdr3_aa: CASSYVAGFGSEQYF; cdr3_nt: TGTGCCAGCAGTTATGTCGCAGGGTTCGGCTCCGAGCAGTACTTC
j_call: TRBJ2-7; v_call: TRBV4-1; clone_size: .; d_call: .; cdr3_aa: CASSQGGGKGKYEQYF; cdr3_nt: TGCGCCAGCAGCCAAGGAGGAGGGAAAGGGAAGTACGAGCAGTACTTC
j_call: TRBJ2-1; v_call: TRBV6-4; clone_size: many; d_call: TRBD2; cdr3_aa: CASSRERGGQSEQFF; cdr3_nt: TGTGCCAGCAGCCGGGAGCGGGGGGGCCAAAGCGAGCAGTTCTTC
j_call: TRBJ2-7; v_call: TRBV5-1; clone_size: few; d_call: TRBD2; cdr3_aa: CASSFSAGITYEQYF; cdr3_nt: TGCGCCAGCAGCTTCTCAGCGGGGATAACCTACGAGCAGTACTTC
j_call: TRBJ2-1; v_call: TRBV9; clone_size: .; d_call: .; cdr3_aa: CASSVVSGDEQFF; cdr3_nt: TGTGCCAGCAGCGTAGTTTCCGGCGATGAGCAGTTCTTC
j_call: TRBJ2-3; v_call: TRBV12-5; clone_size: .; d_call: .; cdr3_aa: CASGQQSVVGPSLRDTQYF; cdr3_nt: TGTGCTAGTGGTCAACAATCTGTAGTGGGGCCATCGCTCAGGGATACGCAGTATTTT